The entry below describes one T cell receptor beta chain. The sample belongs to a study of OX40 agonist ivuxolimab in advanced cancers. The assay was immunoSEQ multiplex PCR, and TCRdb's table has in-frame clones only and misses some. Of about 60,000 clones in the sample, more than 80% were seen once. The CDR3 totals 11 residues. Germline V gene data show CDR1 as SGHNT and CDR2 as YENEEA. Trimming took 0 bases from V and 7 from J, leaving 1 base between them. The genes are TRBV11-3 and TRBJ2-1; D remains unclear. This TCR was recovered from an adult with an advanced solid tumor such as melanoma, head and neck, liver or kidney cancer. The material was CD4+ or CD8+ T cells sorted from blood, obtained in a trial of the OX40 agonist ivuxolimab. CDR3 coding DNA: TGTGCCAGCAGCTTAGAGAATGAGCAGTTCTTC. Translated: CASSLENEQFF.